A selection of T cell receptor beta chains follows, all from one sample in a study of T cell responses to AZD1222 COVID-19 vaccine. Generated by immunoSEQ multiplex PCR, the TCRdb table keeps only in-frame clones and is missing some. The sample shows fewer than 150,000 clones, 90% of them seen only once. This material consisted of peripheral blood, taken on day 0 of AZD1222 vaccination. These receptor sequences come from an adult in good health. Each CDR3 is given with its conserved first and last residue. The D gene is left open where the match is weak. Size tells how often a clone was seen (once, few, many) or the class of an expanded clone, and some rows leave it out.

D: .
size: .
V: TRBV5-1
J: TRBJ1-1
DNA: TGCGCCAGCAGCTTGTTTGCCAGCAAGCAACTTATGAACACTGAAGCTTTCTTT
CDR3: CASSLFASKQLMNTEAFF

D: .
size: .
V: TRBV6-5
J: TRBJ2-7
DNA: TGTGCCAGCAGTCCACATGTGGGGGCGGCCTACGAGCAGTACTTC
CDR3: CASSPHVGAAYEQYF

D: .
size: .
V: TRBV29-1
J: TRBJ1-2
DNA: TGCAGCGAGGGGTCCCACTATGGCTACACCTTC
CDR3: CSEGSHYGYTF

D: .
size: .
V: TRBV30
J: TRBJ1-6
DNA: TGTGCCTGGCACGGGACTTTTGATTCACCCCTCCACTTT
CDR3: CAWHGTFDSPLHF

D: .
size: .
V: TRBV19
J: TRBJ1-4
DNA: TGTGCCAGTAGTACCCACTTCCCGGACAGTTCAACTAATGAAAAACTGTTTTTT
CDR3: CASSTHFPDSSTNEKLFF

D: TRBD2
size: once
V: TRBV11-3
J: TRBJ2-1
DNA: TGTGCCAGCAGCCCCCGATCTAGCGGGTCCTACAATGAGCAGTTCTTC
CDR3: CASSPRSSGSYNEQFF

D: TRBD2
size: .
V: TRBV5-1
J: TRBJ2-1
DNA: TGCGCCAGCAGCGTATCCGGGACTAGCGTTGCTGAGCAGTTCTTC
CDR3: CASSVSGTSVAEQFF

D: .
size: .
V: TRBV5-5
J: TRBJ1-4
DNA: TGTGCCAGCAGCTTATCGCCCACGGATAATGAAAAACTGTTTTTT
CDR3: CASSLSPTDNEKLFF

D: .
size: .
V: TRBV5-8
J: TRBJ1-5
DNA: TGTGCCAGCAGCTTGGAGGTGGGCACCCTCTTAACTCAGCCCCAGCATTTT
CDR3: CASSLEVGTLLTQPQHF

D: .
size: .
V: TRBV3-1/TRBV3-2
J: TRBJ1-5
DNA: TGTGCCAGCAGCTACTCTTCGGTCCATCAGCCCCAGCATTTT
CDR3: CASSYSSVHQPQHF

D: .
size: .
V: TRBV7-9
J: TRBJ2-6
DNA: TGTGCCAGCTCCGGCTCCTCTGGGGCCAACGTCCTGACTTTC
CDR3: CASSGSSGANVLTF

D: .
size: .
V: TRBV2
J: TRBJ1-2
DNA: TGTGCCAGCAGCGGTATTCAGGGTTCCTATGGCTACACCTTC
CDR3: CASSGIQGSYGYTF

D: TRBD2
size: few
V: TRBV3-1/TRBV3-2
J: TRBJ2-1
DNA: TGTGCCAGCAGCCACGCCCGACTAGCGGGAGACTACAATGAGCAGTTCTTC
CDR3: CASSHARLAGDYNEQFF

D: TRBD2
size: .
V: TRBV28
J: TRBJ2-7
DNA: TGTGCCAGCAGTTTAACTAGCGGGAGGGCGATGCACGAGCAGTACTTC
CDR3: CASSLTSGRAMHEQYF

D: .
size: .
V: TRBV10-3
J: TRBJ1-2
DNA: TGTGCCATCAGTGAGGACAGCTATGGCTACACCTTC
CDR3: CAISEDSYGYTF

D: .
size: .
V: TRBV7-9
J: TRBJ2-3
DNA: TGTGCCAGCAGCCCCGGTTCGGGCCCGGGGTACACAGATACGCAGTATTTT
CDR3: CASSPGSGPGYTDTQYF